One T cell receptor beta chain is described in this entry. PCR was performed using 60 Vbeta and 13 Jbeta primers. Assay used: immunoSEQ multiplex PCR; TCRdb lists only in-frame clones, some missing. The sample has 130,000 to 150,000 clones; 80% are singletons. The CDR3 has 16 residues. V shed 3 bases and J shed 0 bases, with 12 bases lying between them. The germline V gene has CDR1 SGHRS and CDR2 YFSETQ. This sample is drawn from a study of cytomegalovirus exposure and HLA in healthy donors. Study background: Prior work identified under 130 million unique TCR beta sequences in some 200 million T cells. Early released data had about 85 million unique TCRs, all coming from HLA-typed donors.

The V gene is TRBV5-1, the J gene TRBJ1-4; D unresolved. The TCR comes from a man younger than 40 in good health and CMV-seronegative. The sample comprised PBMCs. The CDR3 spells CASSSGIGTTNEKLFF. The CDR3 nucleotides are TGCGCCAGCAGCTCTGGGATCGGGACAACTAATGAAAAACTGTTTTTT.